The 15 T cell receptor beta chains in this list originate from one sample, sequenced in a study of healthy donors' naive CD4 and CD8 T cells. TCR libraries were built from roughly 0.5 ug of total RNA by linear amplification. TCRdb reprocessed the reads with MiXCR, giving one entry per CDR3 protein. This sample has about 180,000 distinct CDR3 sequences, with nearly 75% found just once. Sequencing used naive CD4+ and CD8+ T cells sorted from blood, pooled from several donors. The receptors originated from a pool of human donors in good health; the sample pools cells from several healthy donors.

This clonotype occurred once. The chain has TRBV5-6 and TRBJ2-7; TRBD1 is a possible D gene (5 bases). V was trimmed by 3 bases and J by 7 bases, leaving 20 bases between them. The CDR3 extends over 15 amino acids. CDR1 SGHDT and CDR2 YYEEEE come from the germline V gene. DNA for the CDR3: TGTGCCAGCAGCTCGGCCCGGGCAGGGATGGGAGAGCAGTACTTC. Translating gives CASSSARAGMGEQYF.

In nucleotides, the CDR3 is TGTGCCAGCAGTTATGGGACAGGGAGAGAGACCCAGTACTTC. It is translated as CASSYGTGRETQYF. The rearrangement joins TRBV6-5 to TRBJ2-5, with 9 bases aligning to TRBD1. Germline assignment: CDR1 MNHEY and CDR2 SVGAGI. The CDR3 is 14 residues long. V dropped 3 bases and J dropped 4; count of bases not matched to a gene: 3.

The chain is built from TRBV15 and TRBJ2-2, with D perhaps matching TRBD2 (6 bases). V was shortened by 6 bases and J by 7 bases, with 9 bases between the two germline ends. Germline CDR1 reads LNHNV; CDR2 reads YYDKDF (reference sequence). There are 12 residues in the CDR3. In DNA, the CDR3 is TGTGCCACCAGGGTCGGGAGCGGGGAGCTGTTTTTT. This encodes CATRVGSGELFF.

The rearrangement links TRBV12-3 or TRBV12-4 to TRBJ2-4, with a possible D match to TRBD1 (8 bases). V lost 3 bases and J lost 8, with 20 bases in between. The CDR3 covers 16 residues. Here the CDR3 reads CASSFRQGAAGDIQYF. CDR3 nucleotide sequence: TGTGCCAGCAGTTTCCGGCAGGGGGCTGCGGGAGACATTCAGTACTTC.

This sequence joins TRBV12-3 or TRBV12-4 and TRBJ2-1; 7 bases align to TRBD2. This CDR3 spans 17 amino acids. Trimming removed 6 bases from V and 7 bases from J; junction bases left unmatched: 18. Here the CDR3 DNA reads TGTGCCAGCAGCTTAAGGGGCGCGGGAGCGGCTTATAATGAGCAGTTCTTC. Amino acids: CASSLRGAGAAYNEQFF.

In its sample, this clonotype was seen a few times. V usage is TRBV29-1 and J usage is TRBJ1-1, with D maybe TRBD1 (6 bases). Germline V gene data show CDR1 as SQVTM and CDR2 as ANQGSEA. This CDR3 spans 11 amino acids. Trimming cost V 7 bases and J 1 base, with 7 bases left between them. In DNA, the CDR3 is TGCAGCGCACAGGGGAACACTGAAGCTTTCTTT. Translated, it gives CSAQGNTEAFF.

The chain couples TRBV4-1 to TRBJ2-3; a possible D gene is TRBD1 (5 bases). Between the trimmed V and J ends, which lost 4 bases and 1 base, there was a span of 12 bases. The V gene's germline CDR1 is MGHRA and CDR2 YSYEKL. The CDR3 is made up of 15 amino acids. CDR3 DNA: TGCGCCAGCAGCCCGACAGAAGCCCGCACAGATACGCAGTATTTT. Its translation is CASSPTEARTDTQYF.

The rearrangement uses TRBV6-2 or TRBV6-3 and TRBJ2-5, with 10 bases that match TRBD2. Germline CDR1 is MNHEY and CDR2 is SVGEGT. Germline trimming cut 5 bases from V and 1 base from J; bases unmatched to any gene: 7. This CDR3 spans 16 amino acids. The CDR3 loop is CASSQPRTSGQETQYF. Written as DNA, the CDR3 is TGTGCCAGCAGTCAACCCCGGACTAGCGGCCAAGAGACCCAGTACTTC.

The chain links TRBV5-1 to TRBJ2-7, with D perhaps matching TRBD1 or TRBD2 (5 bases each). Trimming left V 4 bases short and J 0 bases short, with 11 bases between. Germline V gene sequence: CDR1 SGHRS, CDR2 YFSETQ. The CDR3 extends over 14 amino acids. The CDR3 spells CASSPGTASYEQYF. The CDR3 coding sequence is TGCGCCAGCAGCCCCGGGACGGCCTCCTACGAGCAGTACTTC.

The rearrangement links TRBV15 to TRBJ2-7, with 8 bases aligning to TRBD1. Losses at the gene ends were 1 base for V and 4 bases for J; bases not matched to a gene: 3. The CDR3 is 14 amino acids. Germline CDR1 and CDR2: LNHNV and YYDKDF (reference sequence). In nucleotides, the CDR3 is TGTGCCACCAGCAGAGGCAGGGGGCCGTACGAGCAGTACTTC. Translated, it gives CATSRGRGPYEQYF.

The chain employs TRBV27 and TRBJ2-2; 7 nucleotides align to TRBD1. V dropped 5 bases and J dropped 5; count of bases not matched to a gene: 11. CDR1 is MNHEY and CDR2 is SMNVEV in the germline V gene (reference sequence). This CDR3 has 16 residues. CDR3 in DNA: TGTGCCAGCAGTCCACGCTTCCGGGACAGTACCGGGGAGCTGTTTTTT. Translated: CASSPRFRDSTGELFF.

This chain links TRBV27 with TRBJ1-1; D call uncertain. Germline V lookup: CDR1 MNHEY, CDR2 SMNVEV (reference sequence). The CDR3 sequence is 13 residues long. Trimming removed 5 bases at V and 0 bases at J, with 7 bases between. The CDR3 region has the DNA TGTGCCAGCAGTGTCCGGTTGAACACTGAAGCTTTCTTT. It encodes CASSVRLNTEAFF.

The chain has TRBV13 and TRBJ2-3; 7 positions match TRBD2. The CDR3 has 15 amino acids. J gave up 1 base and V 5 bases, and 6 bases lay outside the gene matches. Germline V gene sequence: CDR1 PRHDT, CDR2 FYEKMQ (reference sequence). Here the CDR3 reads CASSHRGGGTDTQYF. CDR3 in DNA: TGTGCCAGCAGCCATCGCGGGGGAGGCACAGATACGCAGTATTTT.

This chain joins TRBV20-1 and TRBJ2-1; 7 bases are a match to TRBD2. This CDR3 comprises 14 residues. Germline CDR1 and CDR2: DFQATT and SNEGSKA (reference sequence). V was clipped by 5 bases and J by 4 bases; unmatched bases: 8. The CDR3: CSAPASGIYNEQFF. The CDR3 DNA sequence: TGCAGTGCTCCAGCCAGCGGGATTTACAATGAGCAGTTCTTC.

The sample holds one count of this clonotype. The CDR3 DNA reads as TGTGCCAGTAGTAGGACTCCCACCTACAATGAGCAGTTCTTC. It translates to CASSRTPTYNEQFF. The rearrangement uses TRBV19 and TRBJ2-1, with a weak D call TRBD2 (5 bases). The CDR3 totals 14 residues. CDR1 is LNHDA and CDR2 is SQIVND in the germline V gene (reference sequence). The V gene lost 4 bases and the J gene lost 2 bases, with 9 bases spanning the gap.